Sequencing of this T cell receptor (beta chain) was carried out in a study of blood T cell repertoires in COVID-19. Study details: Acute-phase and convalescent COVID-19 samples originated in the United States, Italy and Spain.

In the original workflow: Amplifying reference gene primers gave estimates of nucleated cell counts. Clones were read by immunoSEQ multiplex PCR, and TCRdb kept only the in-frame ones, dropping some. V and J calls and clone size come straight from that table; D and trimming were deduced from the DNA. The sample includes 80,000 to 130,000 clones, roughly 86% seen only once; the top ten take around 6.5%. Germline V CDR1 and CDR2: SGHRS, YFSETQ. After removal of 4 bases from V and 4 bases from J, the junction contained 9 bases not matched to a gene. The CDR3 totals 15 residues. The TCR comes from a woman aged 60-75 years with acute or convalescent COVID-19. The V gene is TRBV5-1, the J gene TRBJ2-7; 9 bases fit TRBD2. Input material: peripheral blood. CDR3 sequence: CASSPGGLAQYEQYF. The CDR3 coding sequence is TGCGCCAGCAGCCCGGGGGGACTAGCTCAATACGAGCAGTACTTC.